This TCR beta chain was identified in a study of blood T cell repertoires in COVID-19. Background on the study: The United States, Italy and Spain were the sources of the acute and convalescent COVID-19 samples.

Produced via immunoSEQ multiplex PCR; TCRdb's table is partial and in-frame only. The data show around 16,000 clones, about 85% seen once. The CDR3 sequence is 16 residues long. Trimming took off 7 bases at V and 3 bases at J, with 22 bases between the two ends. Per the germline V gene, CDR1 is ENHRY and CDR2 is SYGVKD. The chain recombines TRBV10-3 with TRBJ2-7; possible D gene TRBD1, 6 bases. This TCR was recovered from a human donor in a cohort sampled during active COVID-19. Sequenced input: peripheral blood. Written as DNA, the CDR3 is TGTGCCATCAAATCCGGGATGGACAGTGGGAGCTACGAGCAGTACTTC. Translating it yields CAIKSGMDSGSYEQYF.